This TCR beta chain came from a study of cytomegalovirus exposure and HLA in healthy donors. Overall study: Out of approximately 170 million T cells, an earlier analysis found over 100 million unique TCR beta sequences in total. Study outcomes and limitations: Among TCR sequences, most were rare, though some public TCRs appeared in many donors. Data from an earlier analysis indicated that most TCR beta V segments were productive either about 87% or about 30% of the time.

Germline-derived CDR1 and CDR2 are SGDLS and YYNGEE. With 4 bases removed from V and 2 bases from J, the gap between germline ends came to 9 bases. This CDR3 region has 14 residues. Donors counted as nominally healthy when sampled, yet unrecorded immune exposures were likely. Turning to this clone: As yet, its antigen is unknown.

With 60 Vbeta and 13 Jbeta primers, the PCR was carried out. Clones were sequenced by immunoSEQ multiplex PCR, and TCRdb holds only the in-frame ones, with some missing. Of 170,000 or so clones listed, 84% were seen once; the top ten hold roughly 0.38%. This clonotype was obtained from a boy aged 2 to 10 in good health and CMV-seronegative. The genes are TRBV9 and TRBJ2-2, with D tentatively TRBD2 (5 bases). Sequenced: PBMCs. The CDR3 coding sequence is TGTGCCAGCAGCAATAGCGCCAACACCGGGGAGCTGTTTTTT. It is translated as CASSNSANTGELFF.